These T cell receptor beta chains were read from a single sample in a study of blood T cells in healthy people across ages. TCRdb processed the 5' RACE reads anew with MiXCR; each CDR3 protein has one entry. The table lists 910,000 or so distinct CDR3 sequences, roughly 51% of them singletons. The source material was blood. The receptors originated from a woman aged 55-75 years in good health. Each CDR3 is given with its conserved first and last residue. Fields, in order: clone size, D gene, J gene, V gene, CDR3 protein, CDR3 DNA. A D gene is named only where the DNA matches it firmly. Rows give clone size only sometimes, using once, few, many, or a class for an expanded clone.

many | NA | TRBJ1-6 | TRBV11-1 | CASSLLEHSPLHF | TGTGCCAGCAGCTTATTGGAACATTCACCCCTCCACTTT
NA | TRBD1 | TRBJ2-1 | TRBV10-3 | CAISDRDRAYNEQFF | TGTGCCATCAGTGACCGGGACAGGGCCTACAATGAGCAGTTCTTC
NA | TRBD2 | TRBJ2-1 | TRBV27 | CASSSGTSGDYNEQFF | TGTGCCAGCAGTTCCGGGACTAGCGGAGACTACAATGAGCAGTTCTTC
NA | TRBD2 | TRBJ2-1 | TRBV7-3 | CASSLSSGRALNEQFF | TGTGCCAGCAGCTTAAGCAGCGGGAGGGCTCTCAATGAGCAGTTCTTC
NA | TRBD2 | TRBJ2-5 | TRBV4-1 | CASGRLARLPNEQYF | TGCGCCAGCGGGCGACTAGCCCGCCTACCCAATGAGCAGTACTTC
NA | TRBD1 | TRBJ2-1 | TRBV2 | CASSEWTGGTDEQFF | TGTGCCAGCAGTGAATGGACAGGGGGGACCGATGAGCAGTTCTTC
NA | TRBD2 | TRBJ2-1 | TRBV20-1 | CSAPGRGLAGSNNEQFF | TGCAGTGCTCCCGGTCGGGGGCTAGCGGGGTCTAACAATGAGCAGTTCTTC
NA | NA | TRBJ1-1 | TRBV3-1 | CASTRRQGWGTEAFF | TGTGCCAGCACCCGCCGGCAGGGATGGGGAACTGAAGCTTTCTTT
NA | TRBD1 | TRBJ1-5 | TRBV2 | CASSVDRGYSNQPQHF | TGTGCCAGCAGCGTTGACAGGGGCTATAGCAATCAGCCCCAGCATTTT
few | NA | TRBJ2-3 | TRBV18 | CASSPTVGISTDTQYF | TGTGCCAGCTCACCTACCGTCGGGATAAGCACAGATACGCAGTATTTT
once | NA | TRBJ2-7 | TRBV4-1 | CAGSPRATSPGYEQYF | TGCGCCGGCAGCCCCCGGGCGACTTCCCCCGGCTACGAGCAGTACTTC
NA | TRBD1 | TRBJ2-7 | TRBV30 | CASGDRVTYEQYF | TGTGCCTCCGGGGACAGGGTCACCTACGAGCAGTACTTC
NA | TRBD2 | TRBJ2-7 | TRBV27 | CATAGGLAGDYEQYF | TGTGCCACCGCGGGTGGTTTAGCGGGAGACTACGAGCAGTACTTC
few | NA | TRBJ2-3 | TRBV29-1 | CSVDPPSRDTDTQYF | TGCAGCGTTGATCCTCCCAGCCGCGACACAGATACGCAGTATTTT
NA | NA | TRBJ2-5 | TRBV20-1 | CSARVLAYQETQYF | TGCAGTGCTAGAGTACTAGCCTACCAAGAGACCCAGTACTTC